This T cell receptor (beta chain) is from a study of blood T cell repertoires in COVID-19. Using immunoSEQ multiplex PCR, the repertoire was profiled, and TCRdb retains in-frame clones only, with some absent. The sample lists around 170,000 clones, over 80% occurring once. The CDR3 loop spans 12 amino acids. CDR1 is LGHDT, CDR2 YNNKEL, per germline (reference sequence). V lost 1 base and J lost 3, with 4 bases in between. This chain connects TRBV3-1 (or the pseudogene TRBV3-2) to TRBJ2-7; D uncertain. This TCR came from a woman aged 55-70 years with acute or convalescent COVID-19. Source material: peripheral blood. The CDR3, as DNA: TGTGCCAGCAGCCAAGGGCTCTACGAGCAGTACTTC. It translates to CASSQGLYEQYF.